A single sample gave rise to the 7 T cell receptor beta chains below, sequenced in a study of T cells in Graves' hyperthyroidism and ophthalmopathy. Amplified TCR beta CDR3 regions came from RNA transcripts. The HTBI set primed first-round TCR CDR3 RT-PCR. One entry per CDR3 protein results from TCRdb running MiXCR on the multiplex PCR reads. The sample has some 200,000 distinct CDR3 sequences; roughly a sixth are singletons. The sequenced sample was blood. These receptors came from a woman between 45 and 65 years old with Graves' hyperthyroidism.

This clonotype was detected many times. CDR3 in amino acids: CASREGTGVSPLHF. The CDR3 nucleotides read TGTGCCAGCAGGGAGGGGACAGGGGTTTCACCCCTCCACTTT. This chain links TRBV12-3 or TRBV12-4 with TRBJ1-6, with 10 bases that match TRBD1. V gave up 6 bases and J gave up 9 bases; unmatched junction bases: 5. This CDR3 is 14 amino acids long.

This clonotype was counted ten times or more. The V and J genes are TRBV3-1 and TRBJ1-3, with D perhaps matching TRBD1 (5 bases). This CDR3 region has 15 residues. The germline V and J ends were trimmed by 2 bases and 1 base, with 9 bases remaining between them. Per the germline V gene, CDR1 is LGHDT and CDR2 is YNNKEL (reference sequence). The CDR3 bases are TGTGCCAGCAGCCAAAATACAGGTTCTGGAAACACCATATATTTT. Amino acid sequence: CASSQNTGSGNTIYF.

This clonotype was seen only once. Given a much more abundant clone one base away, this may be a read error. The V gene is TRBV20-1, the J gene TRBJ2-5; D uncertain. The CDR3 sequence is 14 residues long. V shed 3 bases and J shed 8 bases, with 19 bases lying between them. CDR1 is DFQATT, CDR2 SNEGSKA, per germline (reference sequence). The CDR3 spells CSASLRLVAETQYF. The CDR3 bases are TGCAGTGCTAGCCTTCGCTTAGTGGCAGAAACCCAGTACTTC.

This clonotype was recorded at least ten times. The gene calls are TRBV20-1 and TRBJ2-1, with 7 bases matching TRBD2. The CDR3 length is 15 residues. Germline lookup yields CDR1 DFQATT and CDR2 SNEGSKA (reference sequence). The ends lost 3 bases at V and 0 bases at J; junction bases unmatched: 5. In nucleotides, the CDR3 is TGCAGTGCTAGGGCTAGCGGCCTCTCCTACAATGAGCAGTTCTTC. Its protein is CSARASGLSYNEQFF.

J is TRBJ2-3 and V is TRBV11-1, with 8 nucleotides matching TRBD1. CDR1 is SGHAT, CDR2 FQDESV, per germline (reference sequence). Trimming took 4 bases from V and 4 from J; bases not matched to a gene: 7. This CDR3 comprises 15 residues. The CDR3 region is CASSSGQGYADTQYF. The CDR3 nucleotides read TGTGCCAGCAGCTCCGGACAGGGATATGCAGATACGCAGTATTTT.

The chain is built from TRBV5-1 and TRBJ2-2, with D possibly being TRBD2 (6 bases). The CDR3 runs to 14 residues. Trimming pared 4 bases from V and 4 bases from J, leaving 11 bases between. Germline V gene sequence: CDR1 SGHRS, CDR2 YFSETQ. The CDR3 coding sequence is TGCGCCAGCAGCCAAACTAGCATCACCGGGGAGCTGTTTTTT. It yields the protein CASSQTSITGELFF. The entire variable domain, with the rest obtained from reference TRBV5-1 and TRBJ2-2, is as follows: KAGVTQTPRYLIKTRGQQVTLSCSPISGHRSVSWYQQTPGQGLQFLFEYFSETQRNKGNFPGRFSGRQFSNSRSEMNVSTLELGDSALYLCASSQTSITGELFFGEGSRLTVL.

CDR3 sequence reads: CAWSRGSSGNTIYF. CDR3 in DNA: TGTGCCTGGAGTCGGGGGAGCTCTGGAAACACCATATATTTT. V gene TRBV30 combines with J gene TRBJ1-3; the D gene is possibly TRBD1 (5 bases). The V gene lost 2 bases and the J gene lost 0 bases, with 8 bases spanning the gap. Germline loops: CDR1 GTSNPN, CDR2 SVGIG (reference sequence). The CDR3 spans 14 residues.